This T cell receptor beta chain is from a study of human T cells and chemical hapten exposure. General study findings and limits: DPC sensitization did not alter TCRs above 1 in 1000 frequency.

Time point in this sample: patch test 1, 2 weeks after DPC sensitization. The treatment here: therapeutic diphenylcyclopropenone sensitization with weekly scalp DPC. There are a few counts of this clonotype. Its antigen is undetermined. This CDR3 comprises 15 residues. TCRdb re-analysed the RACE reads in MiXCR, keeping a single row per CDR3 protein. This sample has some 180,000 distinct CDR3 sequences, with approximately 20% found just once. The receptor was derived from a woman between 45 and 60 years old with alopecia areata. Some clones in this sample may be carry-over from other donors' samples. The V gene is TRBV21-1, the J gene TRBJ1-5; the table's D call, TRBD1, was not checked against the DNA. TRBV21-1 is termed a pseudogene. Material: whole blood, obtained in connection with sensitization to the hapten diphenylcyclopropenone (DPC). CDR3 in amino acids: CASSNRQNSNQPQHF. In DNA form, the CDR3 reads TGTGCCAGCAGCAATCGACAGAATAGCAATCAGCCCCAGCATTTT.